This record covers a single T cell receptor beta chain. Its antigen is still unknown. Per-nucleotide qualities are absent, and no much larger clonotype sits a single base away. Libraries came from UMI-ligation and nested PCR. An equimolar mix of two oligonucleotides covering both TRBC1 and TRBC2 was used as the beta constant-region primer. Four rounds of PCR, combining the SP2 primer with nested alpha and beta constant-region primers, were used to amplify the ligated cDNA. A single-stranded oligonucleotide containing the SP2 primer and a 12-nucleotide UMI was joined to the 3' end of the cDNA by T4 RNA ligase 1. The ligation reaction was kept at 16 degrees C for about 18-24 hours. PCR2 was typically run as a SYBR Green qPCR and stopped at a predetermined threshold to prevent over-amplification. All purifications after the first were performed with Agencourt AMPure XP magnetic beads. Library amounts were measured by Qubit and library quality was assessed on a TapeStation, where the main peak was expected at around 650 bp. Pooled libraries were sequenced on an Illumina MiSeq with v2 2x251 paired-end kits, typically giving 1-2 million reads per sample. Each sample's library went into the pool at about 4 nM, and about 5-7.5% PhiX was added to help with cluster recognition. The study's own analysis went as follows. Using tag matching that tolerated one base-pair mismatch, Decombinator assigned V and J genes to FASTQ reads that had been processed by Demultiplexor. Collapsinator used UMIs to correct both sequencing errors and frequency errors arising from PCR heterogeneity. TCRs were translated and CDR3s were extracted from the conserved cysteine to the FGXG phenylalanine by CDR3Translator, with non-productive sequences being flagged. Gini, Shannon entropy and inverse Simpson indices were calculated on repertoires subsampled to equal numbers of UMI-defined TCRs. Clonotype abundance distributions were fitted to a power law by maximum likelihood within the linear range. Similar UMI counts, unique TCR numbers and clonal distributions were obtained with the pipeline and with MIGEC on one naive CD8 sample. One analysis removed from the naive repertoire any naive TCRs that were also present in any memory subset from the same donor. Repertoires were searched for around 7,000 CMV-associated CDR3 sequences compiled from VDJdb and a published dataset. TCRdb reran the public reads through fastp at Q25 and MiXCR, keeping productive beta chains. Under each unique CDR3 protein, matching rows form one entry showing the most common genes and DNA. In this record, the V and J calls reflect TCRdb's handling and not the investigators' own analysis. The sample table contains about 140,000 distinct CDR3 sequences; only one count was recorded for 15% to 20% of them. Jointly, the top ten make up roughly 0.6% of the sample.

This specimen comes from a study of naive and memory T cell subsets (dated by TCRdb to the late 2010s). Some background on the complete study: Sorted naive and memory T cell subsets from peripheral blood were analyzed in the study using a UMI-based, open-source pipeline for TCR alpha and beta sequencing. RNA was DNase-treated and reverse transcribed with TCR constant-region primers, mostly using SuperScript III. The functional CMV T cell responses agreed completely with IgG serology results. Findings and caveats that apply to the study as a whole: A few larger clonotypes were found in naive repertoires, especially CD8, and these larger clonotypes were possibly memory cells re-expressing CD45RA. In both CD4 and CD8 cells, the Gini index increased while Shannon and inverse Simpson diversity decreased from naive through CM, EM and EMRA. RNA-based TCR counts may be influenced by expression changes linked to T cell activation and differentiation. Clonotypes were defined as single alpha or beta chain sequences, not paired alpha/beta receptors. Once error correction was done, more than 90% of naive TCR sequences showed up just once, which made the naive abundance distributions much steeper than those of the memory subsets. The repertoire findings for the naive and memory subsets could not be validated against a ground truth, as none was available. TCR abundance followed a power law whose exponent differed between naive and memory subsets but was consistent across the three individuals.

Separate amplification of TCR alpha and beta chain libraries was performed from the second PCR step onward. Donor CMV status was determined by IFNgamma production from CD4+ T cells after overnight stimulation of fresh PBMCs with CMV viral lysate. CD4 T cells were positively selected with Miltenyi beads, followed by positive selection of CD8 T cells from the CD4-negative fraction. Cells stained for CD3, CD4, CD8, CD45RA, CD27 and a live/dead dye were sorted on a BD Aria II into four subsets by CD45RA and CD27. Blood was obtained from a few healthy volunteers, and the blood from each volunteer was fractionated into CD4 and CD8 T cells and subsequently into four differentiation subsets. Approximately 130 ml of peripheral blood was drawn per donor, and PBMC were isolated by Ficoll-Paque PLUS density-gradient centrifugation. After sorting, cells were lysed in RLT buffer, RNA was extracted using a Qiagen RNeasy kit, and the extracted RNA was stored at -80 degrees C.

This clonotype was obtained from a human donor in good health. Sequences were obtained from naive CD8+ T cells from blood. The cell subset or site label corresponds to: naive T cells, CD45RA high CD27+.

At the DNA level, the sequence is TGTGCCAGCAGCTTAGAGACTAGCGGGAGTGATGAGACCCAGTACTTC. Its coded protein is CASSLETSGSDETQYF. The chain joins TRBV7-9 to TRBJ2-5, with 12 middle bases fitting TRBD2. Taken from the germline V gene (reference sequence), the CDR1 and CDR2 loops are SEHNR and FQNEAQ. V ends up 1 base short and J 5 bases short, with an unmatched junction base count of 5. The CDR3 contains 16 residues, cysteine and phenylalanine counted. Only the CDR3 DNA stays, 48 bases, in frame from base 1.